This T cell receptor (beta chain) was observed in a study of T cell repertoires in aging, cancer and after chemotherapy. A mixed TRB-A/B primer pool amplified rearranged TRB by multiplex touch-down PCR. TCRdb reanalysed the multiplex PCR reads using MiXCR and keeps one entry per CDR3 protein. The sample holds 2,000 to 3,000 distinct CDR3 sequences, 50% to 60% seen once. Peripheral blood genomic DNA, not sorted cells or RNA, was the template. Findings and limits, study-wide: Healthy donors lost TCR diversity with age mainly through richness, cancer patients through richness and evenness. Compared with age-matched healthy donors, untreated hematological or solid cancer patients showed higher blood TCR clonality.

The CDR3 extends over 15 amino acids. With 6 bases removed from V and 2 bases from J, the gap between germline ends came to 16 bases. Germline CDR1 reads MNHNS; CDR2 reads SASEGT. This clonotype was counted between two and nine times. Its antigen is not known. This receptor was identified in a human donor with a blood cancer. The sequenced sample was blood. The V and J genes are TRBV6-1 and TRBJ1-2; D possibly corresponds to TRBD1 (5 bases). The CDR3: CASSYQGVTNYGYTF. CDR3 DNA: TGTGCCAGCAGCTATCAAGGGGTTACCAACTATGGCTACACCTTC.